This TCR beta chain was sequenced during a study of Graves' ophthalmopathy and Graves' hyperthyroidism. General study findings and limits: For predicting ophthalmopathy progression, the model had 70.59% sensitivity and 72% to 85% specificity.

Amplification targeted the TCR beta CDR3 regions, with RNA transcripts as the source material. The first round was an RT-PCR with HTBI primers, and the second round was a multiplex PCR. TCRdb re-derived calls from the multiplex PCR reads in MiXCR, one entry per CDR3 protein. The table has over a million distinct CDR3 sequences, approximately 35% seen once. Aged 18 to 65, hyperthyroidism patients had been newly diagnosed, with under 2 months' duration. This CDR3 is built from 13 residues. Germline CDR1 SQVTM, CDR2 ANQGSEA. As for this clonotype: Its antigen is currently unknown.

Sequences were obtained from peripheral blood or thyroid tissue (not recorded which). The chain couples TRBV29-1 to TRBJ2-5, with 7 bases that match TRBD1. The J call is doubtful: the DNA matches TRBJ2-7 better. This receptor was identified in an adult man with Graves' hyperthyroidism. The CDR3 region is CSVEQGQTYEQYF. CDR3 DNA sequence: TGCAGCGTTGAGCAGGGACAGACCTACGAGCAGTACTTC.